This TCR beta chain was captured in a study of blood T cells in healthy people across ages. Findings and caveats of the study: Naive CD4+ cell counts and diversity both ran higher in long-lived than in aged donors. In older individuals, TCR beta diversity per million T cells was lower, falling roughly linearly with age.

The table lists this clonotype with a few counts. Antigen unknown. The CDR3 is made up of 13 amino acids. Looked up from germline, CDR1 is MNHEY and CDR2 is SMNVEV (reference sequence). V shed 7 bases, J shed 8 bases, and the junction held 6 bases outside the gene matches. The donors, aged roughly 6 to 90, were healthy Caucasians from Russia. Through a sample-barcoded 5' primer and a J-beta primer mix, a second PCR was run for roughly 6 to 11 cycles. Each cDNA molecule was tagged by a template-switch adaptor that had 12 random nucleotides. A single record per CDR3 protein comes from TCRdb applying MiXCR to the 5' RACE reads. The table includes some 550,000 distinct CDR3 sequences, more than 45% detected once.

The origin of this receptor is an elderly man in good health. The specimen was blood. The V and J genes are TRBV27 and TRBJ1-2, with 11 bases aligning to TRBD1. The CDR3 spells CASKGQGAGGYTF. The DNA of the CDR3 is TGTGCCAGCAAAGGACAGGGGGCGGGGGGCTACACCTTC.